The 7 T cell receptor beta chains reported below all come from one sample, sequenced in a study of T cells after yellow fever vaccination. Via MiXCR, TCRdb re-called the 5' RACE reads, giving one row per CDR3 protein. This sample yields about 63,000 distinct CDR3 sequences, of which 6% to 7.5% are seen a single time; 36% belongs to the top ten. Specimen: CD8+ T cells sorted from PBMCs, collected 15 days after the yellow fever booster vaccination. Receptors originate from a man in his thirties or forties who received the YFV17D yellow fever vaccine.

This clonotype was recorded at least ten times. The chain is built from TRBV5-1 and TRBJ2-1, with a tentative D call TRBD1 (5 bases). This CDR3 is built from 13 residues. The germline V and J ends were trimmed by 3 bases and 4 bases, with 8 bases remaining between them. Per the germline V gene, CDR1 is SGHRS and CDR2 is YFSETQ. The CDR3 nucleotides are TGCGCCAGCAGCTCTAGACAGTACAATGAGCAGTTCTTC. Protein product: CASSSRQYNEQFF.

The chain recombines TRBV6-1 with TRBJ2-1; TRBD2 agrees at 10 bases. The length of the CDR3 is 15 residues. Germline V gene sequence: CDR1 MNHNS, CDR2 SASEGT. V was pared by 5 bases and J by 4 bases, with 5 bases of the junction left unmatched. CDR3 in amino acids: CASSKLAGTYNEQFF. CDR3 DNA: TGTGCCAGCAGTAAACTAGCGGGAACATACAATGAGCAGTTCTTC.

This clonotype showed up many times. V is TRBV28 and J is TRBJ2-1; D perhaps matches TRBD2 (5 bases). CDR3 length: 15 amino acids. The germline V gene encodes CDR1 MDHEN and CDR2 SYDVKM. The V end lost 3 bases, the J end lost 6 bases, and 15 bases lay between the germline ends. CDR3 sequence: CASSFRGSLPNEQFF. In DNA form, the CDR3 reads TGTGCCAGCAGTTTCCGGGGTAGTCTGCCCAATGAGCAGTTCTTC.

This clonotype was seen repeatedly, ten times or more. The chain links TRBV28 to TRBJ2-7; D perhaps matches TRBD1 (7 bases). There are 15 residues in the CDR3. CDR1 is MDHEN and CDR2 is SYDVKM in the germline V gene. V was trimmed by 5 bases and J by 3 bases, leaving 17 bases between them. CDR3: CASSIGSRGLYEQYF. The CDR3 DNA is TGTGCCAGCAGTATCGGGAGTAGGGGGCTCTACGAGCAGTACTTC.

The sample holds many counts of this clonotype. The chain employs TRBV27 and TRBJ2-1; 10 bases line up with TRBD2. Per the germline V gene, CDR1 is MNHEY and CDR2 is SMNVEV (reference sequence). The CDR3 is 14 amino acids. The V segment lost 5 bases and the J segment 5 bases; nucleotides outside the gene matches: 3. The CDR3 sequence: CASSTSGIHNEQFF. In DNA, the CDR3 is TGTGCCAGCAGTACTAGCGGGATCCACAATGAGCAGTTCTTC.

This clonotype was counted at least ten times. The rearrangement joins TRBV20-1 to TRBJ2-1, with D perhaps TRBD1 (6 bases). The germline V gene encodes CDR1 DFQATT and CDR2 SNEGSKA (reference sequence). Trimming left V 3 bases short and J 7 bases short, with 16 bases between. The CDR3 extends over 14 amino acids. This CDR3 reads CSARGGGEVNEQFF. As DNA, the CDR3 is TGCAGTGCTAGGGGTGGGGGCGAGGTAAATGAGCAGTTCTTC.

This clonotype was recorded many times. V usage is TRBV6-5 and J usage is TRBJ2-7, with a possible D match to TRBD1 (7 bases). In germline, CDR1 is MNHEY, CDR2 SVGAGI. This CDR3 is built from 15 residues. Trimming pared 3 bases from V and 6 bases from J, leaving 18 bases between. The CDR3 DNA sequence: TGTGCCAGCAGTTATGCCGGAGGAGGGGGCGCCGAGCAGTACTTC. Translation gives CASSYAGGGGAEQYF.